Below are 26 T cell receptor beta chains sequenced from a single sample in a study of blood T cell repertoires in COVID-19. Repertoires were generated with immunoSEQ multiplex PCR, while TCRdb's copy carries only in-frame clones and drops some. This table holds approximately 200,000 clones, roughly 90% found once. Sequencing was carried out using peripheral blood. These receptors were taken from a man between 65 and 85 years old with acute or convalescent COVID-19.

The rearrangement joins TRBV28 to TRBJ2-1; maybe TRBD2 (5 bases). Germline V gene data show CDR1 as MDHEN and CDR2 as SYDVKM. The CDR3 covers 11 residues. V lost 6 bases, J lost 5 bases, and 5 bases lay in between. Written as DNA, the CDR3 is TGTGCCAGCAGGCGGGACAATGAGCAGTTCTTC. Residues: CASRRDNEQFF.

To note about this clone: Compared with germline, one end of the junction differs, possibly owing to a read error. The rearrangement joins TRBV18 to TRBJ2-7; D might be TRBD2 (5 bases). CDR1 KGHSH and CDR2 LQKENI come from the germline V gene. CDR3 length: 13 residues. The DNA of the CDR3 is TGTGCCAGCTCACCGCAGGACTCCGACGAGCAGTACTTC. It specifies CASSPQDSDEQYF.

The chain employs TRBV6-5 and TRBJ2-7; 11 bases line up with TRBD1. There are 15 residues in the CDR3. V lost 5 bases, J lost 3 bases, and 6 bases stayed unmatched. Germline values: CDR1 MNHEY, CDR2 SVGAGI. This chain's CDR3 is CASSLGTGGSYEQYF. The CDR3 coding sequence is TGTGCCAGCAGTCTTGGGACAGGGGGGAGCTACGAGCAGTACTTC.

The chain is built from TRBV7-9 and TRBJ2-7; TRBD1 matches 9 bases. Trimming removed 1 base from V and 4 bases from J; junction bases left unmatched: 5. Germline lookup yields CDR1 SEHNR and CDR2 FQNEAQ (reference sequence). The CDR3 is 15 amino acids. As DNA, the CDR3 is TGTGCCAGCAGCTTAGTGCCGGGACAGGGTTACGAGCAGTACTTC. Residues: CASSLVPGQGYEQYF.

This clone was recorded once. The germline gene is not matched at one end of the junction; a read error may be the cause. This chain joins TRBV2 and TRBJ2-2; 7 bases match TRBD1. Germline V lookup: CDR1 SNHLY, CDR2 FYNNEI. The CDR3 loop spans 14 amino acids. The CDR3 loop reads CASSEDRVVGELFF. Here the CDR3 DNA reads TGTGCCAGCAGCGAAGACAGGGTCGTCGGGGAGCTGTTTTTT.

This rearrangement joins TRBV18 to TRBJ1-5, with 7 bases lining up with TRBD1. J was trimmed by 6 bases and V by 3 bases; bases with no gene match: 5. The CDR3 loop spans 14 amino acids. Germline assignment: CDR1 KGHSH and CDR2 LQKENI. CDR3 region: CASSPTGLSQPQHF. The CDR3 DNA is TGTGCCAGCTCACCGACAGGGTTGAGTCAGCCCCAGCATTTT.

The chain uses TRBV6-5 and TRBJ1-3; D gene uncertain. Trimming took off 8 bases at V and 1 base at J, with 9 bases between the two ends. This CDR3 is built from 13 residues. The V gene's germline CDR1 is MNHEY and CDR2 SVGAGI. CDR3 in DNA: TGTGCCAGCGGTTCTTCTTCTGGAAACACCATATATTTT. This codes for CASGSSSGNTIYF.

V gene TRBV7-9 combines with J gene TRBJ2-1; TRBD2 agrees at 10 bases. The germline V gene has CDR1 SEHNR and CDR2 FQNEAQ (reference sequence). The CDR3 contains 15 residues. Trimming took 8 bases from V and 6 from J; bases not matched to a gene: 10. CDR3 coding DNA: TGTGCCAGCGATAGCGGGGGGAGTTGGGGCAATGAGCAGTTCTTC. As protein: CASDSGGSWGNEQFF. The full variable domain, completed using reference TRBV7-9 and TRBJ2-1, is DTGVSQNPRHKITKRGQNVTFRCDPISEHNRLYWYRQTLGQGPEFLTYFQNEAQLEKSRLLSDRFSAERPKGSFSTLEIQRTEQGDSAMYLCASDSGGSWGNEQFFGPGTRLTVL.

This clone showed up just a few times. The CDR3 sequence is CATSEGGPYEQYF. The CDR3 DNA follows: TGTGCCACCAGTGAGGGGGGGCCCTACGAGCAGTACTTC. The V gene is TRBV24-1, the J gene TRBJ2-7, with D possibly TRBD2 on 7 matching bases. This CDR3 has 13 residues. V was shortened by 4 bases and J by 2 bases, with 8 bases between the two germline ends. Looked up from germline, CDR1 is KGHDR and CDR2 is SFDVKD.

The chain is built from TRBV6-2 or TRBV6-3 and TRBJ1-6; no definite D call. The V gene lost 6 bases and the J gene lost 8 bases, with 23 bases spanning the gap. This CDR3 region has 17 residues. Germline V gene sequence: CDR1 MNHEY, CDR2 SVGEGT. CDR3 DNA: TGTGCCAGCAGCCGTGTTAGGAGGTCGCCGGGTCATTCACCCCTCCACTTT. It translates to CASSRVRRSPGHSPLHF.

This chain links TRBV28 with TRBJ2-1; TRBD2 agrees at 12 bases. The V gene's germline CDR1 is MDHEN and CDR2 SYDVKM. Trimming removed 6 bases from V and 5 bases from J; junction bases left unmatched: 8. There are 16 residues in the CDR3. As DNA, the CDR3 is TGTGCCAGCAGCCAACTGGGACTAGCGGGCCACAATGAGCAGTTCTTC. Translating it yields CASSQLGLAGHNEQFF.

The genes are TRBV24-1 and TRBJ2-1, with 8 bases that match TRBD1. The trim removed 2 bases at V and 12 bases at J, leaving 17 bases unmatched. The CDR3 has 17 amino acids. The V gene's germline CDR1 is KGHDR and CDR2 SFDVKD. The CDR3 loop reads CATSDSTGASPDGGQFF. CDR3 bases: TGTGCCACCAGTGATTCGACAGGGGCCTCCCCGGACGGGGGGCAGTTCTTC.

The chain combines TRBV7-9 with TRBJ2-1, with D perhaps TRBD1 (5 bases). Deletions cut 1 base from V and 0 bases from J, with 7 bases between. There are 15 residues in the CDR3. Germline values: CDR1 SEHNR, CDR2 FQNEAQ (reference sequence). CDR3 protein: CASSLDRNSYNEQFF. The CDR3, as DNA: TGTGCCAGCAGCTTAGACAGGAACTCCTACAATGAGCAGTTCTTC.

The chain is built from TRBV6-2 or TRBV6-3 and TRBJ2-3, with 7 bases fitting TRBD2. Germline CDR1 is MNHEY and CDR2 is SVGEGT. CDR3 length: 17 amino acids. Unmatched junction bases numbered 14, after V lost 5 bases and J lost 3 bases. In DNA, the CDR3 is TGTGCCAGCAGTCCGGGGGGACTCGTAAAGGGGACAGATACGCAGTATTTT. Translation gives CASSPGGLVKGTDTQYF.

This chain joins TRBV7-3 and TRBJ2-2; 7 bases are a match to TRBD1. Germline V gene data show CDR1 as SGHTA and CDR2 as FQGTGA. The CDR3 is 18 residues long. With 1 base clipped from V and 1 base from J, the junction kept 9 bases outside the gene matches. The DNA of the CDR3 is TGTGCCAGCAGCTTAAGGAGACAGGGTAGTGGGAACACCGGGGAGCTGTTTTTT. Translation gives CASSLRRQGSGNTGELFF.

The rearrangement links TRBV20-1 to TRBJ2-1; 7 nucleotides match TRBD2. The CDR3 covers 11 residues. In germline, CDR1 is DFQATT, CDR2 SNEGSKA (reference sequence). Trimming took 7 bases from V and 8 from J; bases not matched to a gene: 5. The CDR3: CSDTGGDEQFF. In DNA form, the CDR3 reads TGCAGTGATACGGGAGGTGATGAGCAGTTCTTC.

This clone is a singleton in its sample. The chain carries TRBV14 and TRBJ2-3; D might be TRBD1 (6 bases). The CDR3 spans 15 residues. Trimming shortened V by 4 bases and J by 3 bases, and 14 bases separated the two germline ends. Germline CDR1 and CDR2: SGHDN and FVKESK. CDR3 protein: CASSRLRQVTDTQYF. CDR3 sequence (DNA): TGTGCCAGCAGCCGCCTTCGACAGGTAACAGATACGCAGTATTTT. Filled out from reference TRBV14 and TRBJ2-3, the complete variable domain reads EAGVTQFPSHSVIEKGQTVTLRCDPISGHDNLYWYRRVMGKEIKFLLHFVKESKQDESGMPNNRFLAERTGGTYSTLKVQPAELEDSGVYFCASSRLRQVTDTQYFGPGTRLTVL.

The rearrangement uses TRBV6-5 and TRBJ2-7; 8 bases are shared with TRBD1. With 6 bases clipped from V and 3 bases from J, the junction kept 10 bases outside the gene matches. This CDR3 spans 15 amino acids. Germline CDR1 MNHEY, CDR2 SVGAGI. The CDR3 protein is CASSPAPGTGYEQYF. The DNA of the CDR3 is TGTGCCAGCAGCCCCGCACCCGGGACAGGCTACGAGCAGTACTTC.

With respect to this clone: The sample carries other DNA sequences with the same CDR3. CDR3 residues: CASSLRTGNTEAFF. CDR3 bases: TGTGCCAGCAGCTTGCGGACAGGGAACACTGAAGCTTTCTTT. The chain couples TRBV7-2 to TRBJ1-1, with 7 nucleotides matching TRBD1. CDR3 length equals 14 residues. Germline trimming cut 3 bases from V and 1 base from J; bases unmatched to any gene: 2. Per germline, CDR1 SGHTA and CDR2 FQGNSA.

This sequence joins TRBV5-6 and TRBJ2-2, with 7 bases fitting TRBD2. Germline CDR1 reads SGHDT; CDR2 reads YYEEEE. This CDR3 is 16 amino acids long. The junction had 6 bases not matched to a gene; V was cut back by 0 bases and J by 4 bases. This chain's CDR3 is CASSLAPSGFTGELFF. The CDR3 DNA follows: TGTGCCAGCAGCTTGGCGCCTAGCGGATTCACCGGGGAGCTGTTTTTT.

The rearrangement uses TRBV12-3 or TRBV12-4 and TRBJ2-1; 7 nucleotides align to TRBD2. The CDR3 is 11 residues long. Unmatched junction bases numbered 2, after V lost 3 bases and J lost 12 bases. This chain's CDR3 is CASSFSGGQFF. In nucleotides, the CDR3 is TGTGCCAGCAGTTTTTCGGGGGGGCAGTTCTTC.

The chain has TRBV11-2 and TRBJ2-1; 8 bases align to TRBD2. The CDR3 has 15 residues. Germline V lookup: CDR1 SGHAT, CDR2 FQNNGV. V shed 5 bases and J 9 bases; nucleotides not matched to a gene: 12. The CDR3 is CASSHRVGRVGEQFF. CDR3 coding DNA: TGTGCCAGCAGCCACAGGGTCGGGAGGGTCGGTGAGCAGTTCTTC.

CDR3 nucleotides: TGTGCCAGTAGTATAGGACTACCGAGCTCCTACGAGCAGTACTTC. Protein sequence: CASSIGLPSSYEQYF. The chain recombines TRBV19 with TRBJ2-7; TRBD2 might be the D (5 bases). Germline V gives CDR1 LNHDA, CDR2 SQIVND (reference sequence). The CDR3 contains 15 residues. Trimming shortened V by 1 base and J by 0 bases, and 10 bases separated the two germline ends.

CDR3 DNA: TGCAGTGCTAGTTTAGGTAGCGGGAGGGGGTACGAGCAGTACTTC. As protein: CSASLGSGRGYEQYF. The chain uses TRBV20-1 and TRBJ2-7, with TRBD2 matching over 11 bases. Losses at the gene ends were 3 bases for V and 4 bases for J; bases not matched to a gene: 8. Per the germline V gene, CDR1 is DFQATT and CDR2 is SNEGSKA (reference sequence). The length of the CDR3 is 15 residues.

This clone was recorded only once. CDR3: CASSVGKPGTGVLYEQYF. CDR3 nucleotide sequence: TGTGCCAGCAGTGTTGGGAAACCGGGGACAGGGGTCCTCTACGAGCAGTACTTC. The chain is built from TRBV2 and TRBJ2-7, with 10 bases that match TRBD1. V shed 4 bases, J shed 3 bases, and the junction held 15 bases outside the gene matches. The CDR3 spans 18 residues. The germline V gene encodes CDR1 SNHLY and CDR2 FYNNEI.

Written as DNA, the CDR3 is TGTGCCAGCAGCCCCCTCGGGGGGACAAACGGAAACACCATATATTTT. It yields the protein CASSPLGGTNGNTIYF. The chain joins TRBV7-8 to TRBJ1-3; the D gene is possibly TRBD1 (6 bases). This CDR3 region has 16 residues. V shed 5 bases and J shed 4 bases, with 18 bases lying between them. CDR1 and CDR2 from the germline V gene are SGHVS and FQNEAQ.